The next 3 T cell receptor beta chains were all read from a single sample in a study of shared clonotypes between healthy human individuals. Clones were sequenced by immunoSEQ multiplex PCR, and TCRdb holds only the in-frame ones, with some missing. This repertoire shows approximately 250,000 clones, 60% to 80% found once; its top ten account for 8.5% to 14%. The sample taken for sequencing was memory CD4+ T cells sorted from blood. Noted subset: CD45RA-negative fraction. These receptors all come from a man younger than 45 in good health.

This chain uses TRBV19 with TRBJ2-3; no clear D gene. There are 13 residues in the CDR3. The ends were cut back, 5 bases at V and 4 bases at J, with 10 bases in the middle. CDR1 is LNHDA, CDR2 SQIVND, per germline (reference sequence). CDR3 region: CASSQPGADTQYF. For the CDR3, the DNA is TGTGCCAGTAGTCAACCGGGCGCAGATACGCAGTATTTT.

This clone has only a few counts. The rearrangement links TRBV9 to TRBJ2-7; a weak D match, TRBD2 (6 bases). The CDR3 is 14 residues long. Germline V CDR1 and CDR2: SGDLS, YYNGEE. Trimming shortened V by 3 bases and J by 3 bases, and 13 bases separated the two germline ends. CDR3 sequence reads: CASSAVGGFYEQYF. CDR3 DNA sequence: TGTGCCAGCAGCGCCGTCGGGGGTTTCTACGAGCAGTACTTC.

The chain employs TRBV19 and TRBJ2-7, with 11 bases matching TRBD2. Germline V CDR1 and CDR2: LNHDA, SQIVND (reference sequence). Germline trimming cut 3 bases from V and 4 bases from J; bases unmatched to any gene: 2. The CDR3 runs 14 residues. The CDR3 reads CASSMTSGNYEQYF. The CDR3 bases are TGTGCCAGTAGTATGACTAGCGGGAATTACGAGCAGTACTTC.